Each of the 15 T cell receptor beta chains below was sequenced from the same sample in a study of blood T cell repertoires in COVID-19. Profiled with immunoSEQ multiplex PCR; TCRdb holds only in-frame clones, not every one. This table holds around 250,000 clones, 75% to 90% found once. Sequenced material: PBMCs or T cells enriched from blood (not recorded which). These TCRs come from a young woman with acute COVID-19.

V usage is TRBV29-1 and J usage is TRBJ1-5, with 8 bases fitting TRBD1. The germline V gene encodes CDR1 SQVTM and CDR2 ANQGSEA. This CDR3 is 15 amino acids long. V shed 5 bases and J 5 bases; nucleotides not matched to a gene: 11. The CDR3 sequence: CSVIVAGGSHQPQHF. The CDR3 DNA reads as TGCAGCGTTATTGTGGCAGGGGGCTCCCATCAGCCCCAGCATTTT.

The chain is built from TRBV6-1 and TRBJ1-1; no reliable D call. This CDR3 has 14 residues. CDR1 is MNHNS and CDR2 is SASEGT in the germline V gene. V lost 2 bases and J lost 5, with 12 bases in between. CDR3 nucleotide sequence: TGTGCCAGCAGTGAATTCGGACTTAATACTGAAGCTTTCTTT. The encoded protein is CASSEFGLNTEAFF.

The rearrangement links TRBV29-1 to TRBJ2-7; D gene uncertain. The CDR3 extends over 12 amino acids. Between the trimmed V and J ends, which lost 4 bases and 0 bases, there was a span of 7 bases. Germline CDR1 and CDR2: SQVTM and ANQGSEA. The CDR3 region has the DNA TGCAGCGTTGGCCAGGTCTCCTACGAGCAGTACTTC. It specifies CSVGQVSYEQYF.

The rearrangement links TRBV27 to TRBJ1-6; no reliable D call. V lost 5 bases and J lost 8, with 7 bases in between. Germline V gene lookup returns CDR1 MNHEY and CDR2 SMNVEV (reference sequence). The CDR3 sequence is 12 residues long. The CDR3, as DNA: TGTGCCAGCAGTACTACCCATTCACCCCTCCACTTT. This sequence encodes CASSTTHSPLHF.

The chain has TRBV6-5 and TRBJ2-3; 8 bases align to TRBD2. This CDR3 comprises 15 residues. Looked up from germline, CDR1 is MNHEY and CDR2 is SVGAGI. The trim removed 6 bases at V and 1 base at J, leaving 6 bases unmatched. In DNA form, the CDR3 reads TGTGCCAGCAGGGGGACTAGGGCTGGCACAGATACGCAGTATTTT. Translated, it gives CASRGTRAGTDTQYF.

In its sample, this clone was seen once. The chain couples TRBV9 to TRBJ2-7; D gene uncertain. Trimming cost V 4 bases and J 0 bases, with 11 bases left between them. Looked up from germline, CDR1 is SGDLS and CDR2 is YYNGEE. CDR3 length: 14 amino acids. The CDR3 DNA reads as TGTGCCAGCAGCCCCAGTTCTAGCTCCTACGAGCAGTACTTC. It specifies CASSPSSSSYEQYF.

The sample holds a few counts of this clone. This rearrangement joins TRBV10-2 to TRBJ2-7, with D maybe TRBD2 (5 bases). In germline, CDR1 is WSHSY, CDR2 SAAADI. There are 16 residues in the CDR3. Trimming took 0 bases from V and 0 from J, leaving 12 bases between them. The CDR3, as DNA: TGCGCCAGCAGTGAGTCGAGGGCCCCAATCTCCTACGAGCAGTACTTC. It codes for CASSESRAPISYEQYF.

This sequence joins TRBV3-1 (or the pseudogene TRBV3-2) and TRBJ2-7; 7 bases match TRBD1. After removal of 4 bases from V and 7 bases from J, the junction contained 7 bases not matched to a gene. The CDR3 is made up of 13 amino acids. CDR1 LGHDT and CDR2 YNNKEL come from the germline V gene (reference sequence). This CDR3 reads CASSLQGLGEQYF. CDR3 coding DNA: TGTGCCAGCAGCCTACAGGGGTTGGGGGAGCAGTACTTC.

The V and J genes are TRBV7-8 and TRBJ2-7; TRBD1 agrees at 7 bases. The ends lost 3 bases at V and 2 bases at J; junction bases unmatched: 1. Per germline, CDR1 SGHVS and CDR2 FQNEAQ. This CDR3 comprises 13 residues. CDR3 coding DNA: TGTGCCAGCAGCTTCGGGACAGCCTACGAGCAGTACTTC. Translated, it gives CASSFGTAYEQYF.

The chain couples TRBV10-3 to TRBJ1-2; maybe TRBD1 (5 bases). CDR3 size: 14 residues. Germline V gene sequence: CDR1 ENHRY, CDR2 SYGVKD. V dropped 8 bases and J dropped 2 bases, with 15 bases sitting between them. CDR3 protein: CAILGAGRNYGYTF. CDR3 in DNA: TGTGCCATCCTAGGGGCGGGACGCAACTATGGCTACACCTTC.

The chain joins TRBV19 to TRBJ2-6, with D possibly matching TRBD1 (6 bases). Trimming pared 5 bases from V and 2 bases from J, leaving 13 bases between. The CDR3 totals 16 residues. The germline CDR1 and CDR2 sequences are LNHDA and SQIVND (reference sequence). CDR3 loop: CASSPHRDPGANVLTF. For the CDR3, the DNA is TGTGCCAGTAGTCCTCACAGGGACCCTGGGGCCAACGTCCTGACTTTC.

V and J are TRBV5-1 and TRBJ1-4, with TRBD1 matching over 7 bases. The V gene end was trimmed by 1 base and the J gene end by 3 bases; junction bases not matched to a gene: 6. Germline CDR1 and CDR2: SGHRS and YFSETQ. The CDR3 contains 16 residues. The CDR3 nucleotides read TGCGCCAGCAGCTTGACCGGGACAGCCCCTAATGAAAAACTGTTTTTT. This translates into CASSLTGTAPNEKLFF.

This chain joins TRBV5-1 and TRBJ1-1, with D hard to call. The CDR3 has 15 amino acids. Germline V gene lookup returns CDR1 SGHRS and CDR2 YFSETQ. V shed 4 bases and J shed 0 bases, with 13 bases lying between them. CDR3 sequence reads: CASSDGLMVNTEAFF. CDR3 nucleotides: TGCGCCAGCAGCGATGGACTGATGGTGAACACTGAAGCTTTCTTT.

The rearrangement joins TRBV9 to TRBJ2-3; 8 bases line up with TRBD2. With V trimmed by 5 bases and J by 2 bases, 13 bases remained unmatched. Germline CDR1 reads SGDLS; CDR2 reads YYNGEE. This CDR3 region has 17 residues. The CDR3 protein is CASRSGPGLGTTDTQYF. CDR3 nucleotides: TGTGCCAGCAGATCTGGTCCGGGACTAGGGACCACAGATACGCAGTATTTT.

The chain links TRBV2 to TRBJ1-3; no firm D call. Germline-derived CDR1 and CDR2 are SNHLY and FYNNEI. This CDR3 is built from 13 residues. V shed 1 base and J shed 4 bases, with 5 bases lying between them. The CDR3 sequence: CASSEGQGNTIYF. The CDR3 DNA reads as TGTGCCAGCAGTGAAGGGCAGGGAAACACCATATATTTT.